This T cell receptor (beta chain) was identified during a study of control samples from healthy donors and cancer patients. The length of the CDR3 is 15 residues. With 3 bases removed from V and 3 bases from J, the gap between germline ends came to 15 bases. Germline values: CDR1 MNHNS, CDR2 SASEGT. Measured with immunoSEQ multiplex PCR; TCRdb has only the in-frame clones, and not every one. Among roughly 54,000 clones listed, 95% to 96% were seen once. The receptor was derived from a woman between 25 and 40 years old in good health. Sequencing used blood. The rearrangement uses TRBV6-1 and TRBJ2-7; D ambiguous. The CDR3 region has the DNA TGTGCCAGCAGTGATTTGGGAAAAACTCACTACGAGCAGTACTTC. Its protein is CASSDLGKTHYEQYF.